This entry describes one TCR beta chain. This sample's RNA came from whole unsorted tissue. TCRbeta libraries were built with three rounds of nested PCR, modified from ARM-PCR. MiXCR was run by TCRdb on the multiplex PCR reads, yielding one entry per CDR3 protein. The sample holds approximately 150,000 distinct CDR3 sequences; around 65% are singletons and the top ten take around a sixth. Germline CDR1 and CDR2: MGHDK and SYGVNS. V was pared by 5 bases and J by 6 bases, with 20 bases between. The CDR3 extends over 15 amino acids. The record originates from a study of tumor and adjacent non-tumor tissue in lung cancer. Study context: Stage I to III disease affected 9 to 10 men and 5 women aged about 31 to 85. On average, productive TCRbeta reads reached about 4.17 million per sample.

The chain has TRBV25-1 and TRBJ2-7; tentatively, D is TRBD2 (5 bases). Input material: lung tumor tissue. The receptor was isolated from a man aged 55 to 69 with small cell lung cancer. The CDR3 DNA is TGTGCCAGCAGTCCGCCCTTTTTTTCCCGGGGCGAGCAGTACGTC. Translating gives CASSPPFFSRGEQYV.